Listed here is a single TCR beta chain. The sample comes from a study of blood T cell repertoires in COVID-19. The wider study: T cells, B-cell-depleted T cells, or PBMCs provided the cDNA or gDNA that served as material.

Libraries were prepared by immunoSEQ multiplex PCR; TCRdb keeps only in-frame clonotypes and omits some of them. The data contain 150,000 or so clones, approximately 85% of them seen just once; the ten biggest clones take up 0.55% to 0.75%. Germline loops: CDR1 SGHNT, CDR2 YENEEA. The trim removed 5 bases at V and 2 bases at J, leaving 3 bases unmatched. The CDR3 is made up of 15 amino acids. The chain combines TRBV11-3 with TRBJ2-1; 10 bases map to TRBD1. The receptor was isolated from a man in his fifties or sixties with COVID-19, enrolled during active disease. The sample taken for sequencing was peripheral blood. The CDR3 DNA is TGTGCCAGCAGCCCCGGACAGGGGGCCTACAATGAGCAGTTCTTC. Translated: CASSPGQGAYNEQFF.